This T cell receptor (beta chain) comes out of a study of beta chain features in type 1 diabetes. Findings and caveats of the study: Among patients with Type 1 diabetes, TCRB CDR3s were moderately but significantly shorter in every one of the four CD4+ subsets. Patients and controls would share equally any PCR tilt toward shorter templates. Within the patient group, naive, central memory and Treg TCRB repertoires appeared more similar to each other than within healthy donors.

This clone was detected only a few times. Its cognate antigen is unknown. The V and J ends lost 3 bases and 1 base respectively, with 12 bases between them. The CDR3 consists of 15 residues. CDR1 is SNHLY, CDR2 FYNNEI, per germline. Every bit of the isolated RNA underwent reverse transcription, so sequencing read expressed TCRB transcripts. Here immunoSEQ multiplex PCR was the method, and the copy in TCRdb shows in-frame clones only, minus some. This table has roughly 150,000 clones, 7.5% to 9.5% appearing once. Every participating donor gave one draw, a heparinised blood sample averaging about 120 mL.

Sequencing used central memory CD4+ T cells from blood. The chain uses TRBV2 and TRBJ2-5; possibly TRBD2 for D (5 bases). The origin of this receptor is a woman between 18 and 29 years old with type 1 diabetes. This CDR3 is CASSESRVPQETQYF. The CDR3 nucleotides read TGTGCCAGCAGTGAGTCGCGGGTCCCCCAAGAGACCCAGTACTTC.